This T cell receptor beta chain was captured by sequencing in a study of shared clonotypes between healthy human individuals. Regarding the study as a whole: Generation probabilities were higher for clonotypes shared across all four sorted-subset donors than for unshared ones. A generally larger estimated richness was seen in naive subsets than in memory subsets.

Partitioning of CD4+ cells yielded a CD45RA+ naive subset and a CD45RA-negative memory subset. Method: immunoSEQ multiplex PCR; TCRdb's copy keeps in-frame clones and lacks some. The sample includes hundreds of thousands of clones, less than 96% seen only once; the top ten take approximately 0.062%. CDR1 is SGHRS, CDR2 YFSETQ, per germline. The ends lost 2 bases at V and 0 bases at J; junction bases unmatched: 8. The CDR3 loop spans 18 amino acids. Of note for this clone: Its target is unknown.

The chain combines TRBV5-1 with TRBJ1-3; 10 nucleotides agree with TRBD1. The specimen was naive CD4+ T cells sorted from blood. Noted subset: CD45RA+ positively selected. The receptor's source is a woman aged 25 to 39 in good health. CDR3 DNA: TGCGCCAGCAGCTTCATCCCGGGACAGGGGCTCTCTGGAAACACCATATATTTT. Its protein product is CASSFIPGQGLSGNTIYF. The full variable domain, in which reference TRBV5-1 and TRBJ1-3 provide the parts outside the CDR3, is KAGVTQTPRYLIKTRGQQVTLSCSPISGHRSVSWYQQTPGQGLQFLFEYFSETQRNKGNFPGRFSGRQFSNSRSEMNVSTLELGDSALYLCASSFIPGQGLSGNTIYFGEGSWLTVV.